The 15 T cell receptor beta chains listed next were all sequenced from one sample in a study of control samples from healthy donors and cancer patients. Generated by immunoSEQ multiplex PCR, the TCRdb table keeps only in-frame clones and is missing some. This sample carries about 89,000 clones, approximately 86% of them seen once, and the ten largest clones take under 25%. The sample consisted of blood. All receptors come from a man aged 25 to 40 in good health.

The chain is built from TRBV5-1 and TRBJ2-7; 7 positions agree with TRBD1. V shed 2 bases, J shed 0 bases, and the junction held 5 bases outside the gene matches. The CDR3 consists of 15 residues. Germline V gives CDR1 SGHRS, CDR2 YFSETQ. CDR3 protein: CASSLQTGSSYEQYF. The CDR3 coding sequence is TGCGCCAGCAGCTTACAGACAGGGAGCTCCTACGAGCAGTACTTC.

The chain has TRBV19 and TRBJ2-2; no clear D gene. Germline V gene lookup returns CDR1 LNHDA and CDR2 SQIVND (reference sequence). Trimming pared 3 bases from V and 4 bases from J, leaving 9 bases between. The CDR3 covers 14 residues. Written as DNA, the CDR3 is TGTGCCAGTAGTATCCTAGGTTCCACCGGGGAGCTGTTTTTT. Protein product: CASSILGSTGELFF. Full variable domain (missing parts from reference TRBV19 and TRBJ2-2): DGGITQSPKYLFRKEGQNVTLSCEQNLNHDAMYWYRQDPGQGLRLIYYSQIVNDFQKGDIAEGYSVSREKKESFPLTVTSAQKNPTAFYLCASSILGSTGELFFGEGSRLTVL.

This chain connects TRBV29-1 to TRBJ2-7, with 7 nucleotides matching TRBD1. This CDR3 is built from 14 residues. V gave up 5 bases and J gave up 5 bases; unmatched junction bases: 12. The V gene's germline CDR1 is SQVTM and CDR2 ANQGSEA. Here the CDR3 DNA reads TGCAGCGTTTTGGGAAGTAGGGGGCTCCACGAGCAGTACTTC. This encodes CSVLGSRGLHEQYF.

The V gene is TRBV6-6, the J gene TRBJ1-1; a possible D gene is TRBD1 (6 bases). Germline values: CDR1 MNHNY, CDR2 SVGAGI (reference sequence). This CDR3 contains 16 residues. Trimming took off 1 base at V and 2 bases at J, with 14 bases between the two ends. The DNA of the CDR3 is TGTGCCAGCAGTTACTTGGGGCAGGGACACAACACTGAAGCTTTCTTT. The encoded protein is CASSYLGQGHNTEAFF.

This rearrangement joins TRBV19 to TRBJ1-2; tentative D call: TRBD1 (6 bases). There are 14 residues in the CDR3. V lost 8 bases and J lost 3, with 16 bases in between. Germline V gives CDR1 LNHDA, CDR2 SQIVND (reference sequence). CDR3 nucleotide sequence: TGTGCCAGTTGGCCGGGGGGGGCCTACTATGGCTACACCTTC. It yields the protein CASWPGGAYYGYTF.

The chain uses TRBV6-5 and TRBJ2-7; 9 bases line up with TRBD1. After removal of 8 bases from V and 3 bases from J, the junction contained 8 bases not matched to a gene. Germline CDR1 and CDR2: MNHEY and SVGAGI. The CDR3 sequence is 14 residues long. CDR3 sequence (DNA): TGTGCCAGCGAAACAGGGGGCTACAGCTACGAGCAGTACTTC. Its translation: CASETGGYSYEQYF.

This clone was observed a single time. J is TRBJ1-6 and V is TRBV2; 7 positions agree with TRBD1. The germline CDR1 and CDR2 sequences are SNHLY and FYNNEI. V gave up 2 bases and J gave up 7 bases; unmatched junction bases: 5. The CDR3 totals 15 residues. CDR3 sequence: CASSEQGTVNSPLHF. DNA of the CDR3: TGTGCCAGCAGTGAACAGGGGACAGTGAATTCACCCCTCCACTTT.

The gene calls are TRBV5-1 and TRBJ1-1; 7 nucleotides agree with TRBD1. CDR1 SGHRS and CDR2 YFSETQ come from the germline V gene. CDR3 length: 15 amino acids. V lost 2 bases, J lost 1 base, and 5 bases stayed unmatched. CDR3 DNA sequence: TGCGCCAGCAGCTTTTACAGGGGACCGAACACTGAAGCTTTCTTT. This codes for CASSFYRGPNTEAFF.

The chain employs TRBV18 and TRBJ1-2, with 7 nucleotides matching TRBD1. The CDR3 is 16 residues long. Germline V gene data show CDR1 as KGHSH and CDR2 as LQKENI. The V segment lost 2 bases and the J segment 2 bases; nucleotides outside the gene matches: 8. The CDR3 DNA follows: TGTGCCAGCTCACCAAGGACAGGAGAACTAAACTATGGCTACACCTTC. This codes for CASSPRTGELNYGYTF.

The gene calls are TRBV5-8 and TRBJ2-1; D is undetermined. The CDR3 runs to 13 residues. The V gene's germline CDR1 is SGHTS and CDR2 YDEGEE. Trimming shortened V by 4 bases and J by 9 bases, and 14 bases separated the two germline ends. The CDR3 DNA reads as TGTGCCAGCAGCCGCTCGGTGGGGTCTGAGCAGTTCTTC. Translating gives CASSRSVGSEQFF.

The chain links TRBV6-1 to TRBJ2-7; TRBD2 matches at 7 bases. Trimming cost V 0 bases and J 7 bases; bases outside gene matches: 3. Germline assignment: CDR1 MNHNS and CDR2 SASEGT. The CDR3 runs to 13 residues. The CDR3 spells CASSEAGGGEQYV. CDR3 nucleotides: TGTGCCAGCAGTGAAGCGGGGGGGGGAGAGCAGTACGTC.

The chain links TRBV21-1 to TRBJ2-7; the D call in the table, TRBD1, was not verified against the DNA. TRBV21-1 is a pseudogene. The CDR3 runs to 14 residues. CDR3 sequence (DNA): TGTGCCAGCACCCCGGACAGGGATGTCTGCGAGCAGTACTTC. This sequence encodes CASTPDRDVCEQYF.

The chain combines TRBV30 with TRBJ1-6; D may be TRBD1 (6 bases). Trimming removed 0 bases at V and 10 bases at J, with 13 bases between. CDR1 GTSNPN and CDR2 SVGIG come from the germline V gene (reference sequence). This CDR3 region has 14 residues. The CDR3 loop is CAWSVNRVGSPLHF. The CDR3 coding sequence is TGTGCCTGGAGTGTAAACAGGGTCGGATCACCCCTCCACTTT.

Comment on this clone: Its ends do not fully match the called genes, so a read error is possible. This chain connects TRBV2 to TRBJ2-4; D might be TRBD2 (7 bases). This CDR3 region has 14 residues. Per the germline V gene, CDR1 is SNHLY and CDR2 is FYNNEI. The CDR3 sequence is CASREGGGKNIQYF. The DNA of the CDR3 is TGTGCCAGCAGGGAAGGGGGGGGCAAAAACATTCAGTACTTC.

The chain combines TRBV4-1 with TRBJ2-5; TRBD1 matches at 11 bases. Trimming removed 1 base from V and 4 bases from J; junction bases left unmatched: 2. This CDR3 has 15 residues. CDR1 is MGHRA and CDR2 is YSYEKL in the germline V gene. CDR3 amino acids: CASSQVDRGLETQYF. CDR3 DNA sequence: TGCGCCAGCAGCCAAGTGGACAGGGGGCTAGAGACCCAGTACTTC.